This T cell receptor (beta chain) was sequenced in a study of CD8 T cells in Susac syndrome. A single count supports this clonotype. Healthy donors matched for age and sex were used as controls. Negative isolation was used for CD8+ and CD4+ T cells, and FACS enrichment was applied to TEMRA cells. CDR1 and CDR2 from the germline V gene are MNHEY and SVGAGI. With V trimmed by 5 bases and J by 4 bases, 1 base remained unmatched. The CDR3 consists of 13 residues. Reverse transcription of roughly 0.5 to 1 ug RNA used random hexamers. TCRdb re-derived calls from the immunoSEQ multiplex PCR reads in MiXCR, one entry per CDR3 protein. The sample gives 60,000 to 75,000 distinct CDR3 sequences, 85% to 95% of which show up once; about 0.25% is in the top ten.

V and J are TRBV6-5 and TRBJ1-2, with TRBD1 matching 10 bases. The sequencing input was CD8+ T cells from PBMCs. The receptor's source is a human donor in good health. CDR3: CASSRTGGYGYTF. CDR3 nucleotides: TGTGCCAGCAGTCGGACAGGGGGCTATGGCTACACCTTC.